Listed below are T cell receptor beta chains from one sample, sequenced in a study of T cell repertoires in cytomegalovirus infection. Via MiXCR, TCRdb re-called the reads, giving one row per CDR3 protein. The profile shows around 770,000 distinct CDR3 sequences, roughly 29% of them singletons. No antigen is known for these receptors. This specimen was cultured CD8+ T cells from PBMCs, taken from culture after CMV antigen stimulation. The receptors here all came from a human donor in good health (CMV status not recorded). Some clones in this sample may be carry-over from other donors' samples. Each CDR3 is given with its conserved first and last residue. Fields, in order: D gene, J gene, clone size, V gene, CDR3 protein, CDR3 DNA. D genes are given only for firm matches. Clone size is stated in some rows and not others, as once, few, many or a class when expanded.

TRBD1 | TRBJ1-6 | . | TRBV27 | CASKPFGQDNSPLHF | TGTGCCAGCAAACCATTTGGACAGGACAATTCACCCCTCCACTTT
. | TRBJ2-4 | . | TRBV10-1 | CASSEGGGQKNIQYF | TGCGCCAGCAGTGAGGGGGGGGGACAAAAAAACATTCAGTACTTC
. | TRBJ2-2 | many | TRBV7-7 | CASSLGQQTNTGELFF | TGTGCTAGCAGCTTGGGGCAGCAAACTAACACCGGGGAGCTGTTTTTT
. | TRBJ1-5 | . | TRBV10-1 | CASSDYGNQPQHF | TGCGCCAGCAGTGACTACGGCAATCAGCCCCAGCATTTT
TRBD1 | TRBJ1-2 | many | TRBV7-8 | CASSPSGTGLYGYTF | TGTGCCAGCAGTCCATCCGGGACAGGGTTATATGGCTACACCTTC
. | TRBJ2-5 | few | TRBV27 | CASSLHWRGLPETQYF | TGTGCCAGCAGTTTACACTGGCGGGGGCTCCCAGAGACCCAGTACTTC
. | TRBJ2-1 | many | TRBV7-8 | CASSFEEPQLSSYNEQFF | TGTGCCAGCAGCTTTGAAGAGCCCCAATTGAGCTCCTACAATGAGCAGTTCTTC
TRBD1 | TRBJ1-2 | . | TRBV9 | CASSPGQGAGNYGYTF | TGTGCCAGCAGTCCGGGACAGGGGGCAGGAAACTATGGCTACACCTTC
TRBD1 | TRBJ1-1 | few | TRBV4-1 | CASSQGADRGNTEAFF | TGCGCCAGCAGCCAAGGAGCGGACAGGGGTAACACTGAAGCTTTCTTT
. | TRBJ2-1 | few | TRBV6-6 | CASSAGTYRYNEQFF | TGTGCCAGCAGTGCCGGGACCTACCGATACAATGAGCAGTTCTTC
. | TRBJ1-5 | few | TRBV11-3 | CASSLVRENWPPLNQPQHF | TGTGCCAGCAGCTTAGTAAGGGAAAACTGGCCGCCGCTCAATCAGCCCCAGCATTTT
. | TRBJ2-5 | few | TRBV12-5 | CASGLAASEAQYF | TGTGCTAGTGGTTTGGCCGCATCGGAGGCCCAGTACTTC
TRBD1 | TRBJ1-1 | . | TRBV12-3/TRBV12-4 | CASRAGQGRTEAFF | TGTGCCAGCAGGGCGGGACAGGGACGGACTGAAGCTTTCTTT
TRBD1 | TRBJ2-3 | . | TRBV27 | CASSLLPGTDTDTQYF | TGTGCCAGCAGTTTACTCCCCGGGACAGACACAGATACGCAGTATTTT
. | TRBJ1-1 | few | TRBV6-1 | CASRTRGSTEAFF | TGTGCCAGCAGAACCAGAGGCAGCACTGAAGCTTTCTTT
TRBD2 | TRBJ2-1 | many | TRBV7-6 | CASSSTSGGVLYNEQFF | TGTGCCAGCAGCTCGACTAGCGGGGGGGTCCTCTACAATGAGCAGTTCTTC
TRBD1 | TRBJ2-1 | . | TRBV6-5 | CASSYRDRGPNEQFF | TGTGCCAGCAGTTACCGGGACAGGGGGCCAAATGAGCAGTTCTTC
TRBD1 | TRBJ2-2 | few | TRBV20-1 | CSARAYRGTGELFF | TGCAGTGCTAGAGCCTACAGGGGTACCGGGGAGCTGTTTTTT
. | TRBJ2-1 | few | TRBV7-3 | CASSLTPHAYNEQFF | TGTGCCAGCAGCTTGACTCCCCATGCCTACAATGAGCAGTTCTTC
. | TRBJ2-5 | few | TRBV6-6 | CASSYSGYREETQYF | TGTGCCAGCAGTTACTCAGGCTACAGGGAAGAGACCCAGTACTTC
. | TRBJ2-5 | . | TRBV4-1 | CASSQGWGEFRETQYF | TGCGCCAGCAGCCAAGGATGGGGGGAATTTCGGGAGACCCAGTACTTC
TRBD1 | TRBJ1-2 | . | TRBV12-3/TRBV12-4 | CASSTGVGYTF | TGTGCCAGCAGTACAGGGGTTGGCTACACCTTC
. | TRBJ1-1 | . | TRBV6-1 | CASRLTVGAEAFF | TGTGCCAGCAGGCTGACAGTAGGAGCTGAAGCTTTCTTT
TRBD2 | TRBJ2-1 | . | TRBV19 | CASQPGGSYNEQFF | TGTGCCAGTCAGCCGGGGGGATCCTACAATGAGCAGTTCTTC
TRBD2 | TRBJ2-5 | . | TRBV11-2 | CASSLDNLAGNPVNQETQYF | TGTGCCAGCAGCTTAGATAACCTAGCGGGGAATCCAGTTAACCAAGAGACCCAGTACTTC
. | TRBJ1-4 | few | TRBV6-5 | CASSYEGRSNEKLFF | TGTGCCAGCAGTTACGAGGGCAGATCTAATGAAAAACTGTTTTTT
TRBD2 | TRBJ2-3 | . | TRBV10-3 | CAISARASGTSTDTQYF | TGTGCCATCAGTGCACGGGCTAGCGGTACTAGCACAGATACGCAGTATTTT
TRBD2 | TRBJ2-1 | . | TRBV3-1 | CASSRWTSGGDNEQFF | TGTGCCAGCAGCCGCTGGACTAGCGGGGGGGACAATGAGCAGTTCTTC
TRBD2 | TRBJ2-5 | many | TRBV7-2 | CASSLGGGAGETQYF | TGTGCCAGCAGCTTAGGCGGGGGGGCGGGAGAGACCCAGTACTTC
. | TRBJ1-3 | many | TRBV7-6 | CASSPRHSKSGNTIYF | TGTGCCAGCAGCCCCCGACACTCAAAATCTGGAAACACCATATATTTT
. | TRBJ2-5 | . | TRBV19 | CASSIVPSVPDHQETQYF | TGTGCCAGTAGTATAGTTCCCTCTGTACCGGATCACCAAGAGACCCAGTACTTC
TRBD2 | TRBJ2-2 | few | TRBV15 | CATSLTGRKRSTGELFF | TGTGCCACCAGCCTAACCGGGAGGAAGAGGAGCACCGGGGAGCTGTTTTTT
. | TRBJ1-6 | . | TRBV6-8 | CASRISPQANSPLHF | TGTGCCAGCAGGATTAGCCCACAGGCCAATTCACCCCTCCACTTT
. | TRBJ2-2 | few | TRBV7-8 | CASSFTMGGELFF | TGTGCCAGCAGCTTTACAATGGGCGGGGAGCTGTTTTTT
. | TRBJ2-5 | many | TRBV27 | CASMPWASRQETQYF | TGTGCCAGCATGCCATGGGCTAGCCGACAAGAGACCCAGTACTTC
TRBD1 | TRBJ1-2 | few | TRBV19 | CASRDRDITGYTF | TGTGCCAGTCGGGACAGGGATATTACTGGCTACACCTTC
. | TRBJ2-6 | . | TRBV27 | CASRLGTANVLTF | TGTGCCAGCAGACTCGGGACAGCCAACGTCCTGACTTTC
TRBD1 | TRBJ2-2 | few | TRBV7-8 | CASSLGDRGRLNSGELFF | TGTGCCAGCAGCTTAGGGGACAGGGGGCGCTTGAATAGCGGGGAGCTGTTTTTT
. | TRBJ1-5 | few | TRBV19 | CASKPGGRSQPQHF | TGTGCCAGTAAGCCCGGGGGCAGGAGTCAGCCCCAGCATTTT
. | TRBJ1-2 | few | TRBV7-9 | CASSLTLGPLYGYTF | TGTGCCAGCAGCTTAACTCTGGGTCCGCTCTATGGCTACACCTTC
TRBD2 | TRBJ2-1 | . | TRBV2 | CASKAGLASFYNEQFF | TGTGCCAGCAAAGCGGGACTAGCTTCCTTTTACAATGAGCAGTTCTTC
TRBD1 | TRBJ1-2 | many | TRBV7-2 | CASSSWTGGNYGYTF | TGTGCCAGCAGCTCCTGGACAGGGGGAAACTATGGCTACACCTTC
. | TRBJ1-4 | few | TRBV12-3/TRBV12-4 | CASSFILKTNEKLFF | TGTGCCAGCAGTTTTATTCTCAAGACTAATGAAAAACTGTTTTTT
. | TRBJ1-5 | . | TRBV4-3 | CASSQAWNSNQPQHF | TGCGCCAGCAGCCAAGCCTGGAATAGCAATCAGCCCCAGCATTTT
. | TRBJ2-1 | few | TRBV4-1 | CASSQEAAQSSYNEQFF | TGCGCCAGCAGCCAAGAAGCCGCCCAGAGCTCCTACAATGAGCAGTTCTTC
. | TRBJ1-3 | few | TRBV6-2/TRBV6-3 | CASGIFSGNTIYF | TGTGCCAGCGGGATCTTCTCTGGAAACACCATATATTTT
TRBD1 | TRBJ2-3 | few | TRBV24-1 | CATSDPPGQGVTDTQYF | TGTGCCACCAGTGATCCTCCGGGACAGGGGGTGACAGATACGCAGTATTTT
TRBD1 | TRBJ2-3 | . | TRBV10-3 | CATSGDRGTDTQYF | TGTGCCACCTCCGGGGACAGGGGGACAGATACGCAGTATTTT
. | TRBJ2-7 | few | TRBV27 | CASRALSATYEQYF | TGTGCCAGCAGGGCGCTAAGTGCGACCTACGAGCAGTACTTC
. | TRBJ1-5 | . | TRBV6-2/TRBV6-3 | CASSTPGVGQPQHF | TGTGCCAGCAGTACCCCTGGTGTGGGGCAGCCCCAGCATTTT
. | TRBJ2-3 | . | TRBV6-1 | CASSEALSHTDTQYF | TGTGCCAGCAGTGAAGCCTTGTCCCACACAGATACGCAGTATTTT
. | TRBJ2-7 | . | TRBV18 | CASSAEAPASYEQYF | TGTGCCAGCTCAGCAGAGGCACCAGCTTCCTACGAGCAGTACTTC
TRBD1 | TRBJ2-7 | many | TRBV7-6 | CASSYGTAYEQYF | TGTGCCAGCAGCTACGGGACAGCTTACGAGCAGTACTTC